These T cell receptor beta chains were read from a single sample in a study of CD8+ T cells in alopecia areata. The protocol was immunoSEQ multiplex PCR, while the TCRdb copy is restricted to in-frame clones and leaves out a portion. Altogether about 150,000 clones are present, 87% being singletons, with the ten largest covering about 15%. This specimen consisted of CD8+ T cells sorted from blood, obtained at week 0. The receptors come from a human donor with alopecia areata. CDR3s include the opening cysteine and the closing phenylalanine or tryptophan. A D gene is named only where the DNA matches it firmly. The size entry is marked missing in some rows and otherwise reads once, few, many or a size class.

TRBJ2-7 | . | TRBD2 | TRBV29-1 | CSVEGGTSGSNEQYF | TGCAGCGTTGAAGGGGGGACTAGCGGAAGCAACGAGCAGTACTTC
TRBJ2-7 | . | TRBD1 | TRBV7-9 | CASIPGGRGSYEQYF | TGTGCCAGCATCCCAGGGGGCAGGGGCTCCTACGAGCAGTACTTC
TRBJ2-3 | few | . | TRBV4-1 | CASSQDRLTGPSTDTQYF | TGCGCCAGCAGCCAAGATCGTTTGACGGGTCCTAGCACAGATACGCAGTATTTT
TRBJ1-2 | . | TRBD1 | TRBV19 | CASSMTGNYGYTF | TGTGCCAGTAGTATGACAGGGAACTATGGCTACACCTTC
TRBJ2-1 | . | TRBD2 | TRBV19 | CASSIAYGRSNEQFF | TGTGCCAGTAGTATAGCCTACGGGAGGAGCAATGAGCAGTTCTTC
TRBJ2-1 | . | TRBD2 | TRBV7-6 | CASSYRAGGAHNEQFF | TGTGCCAGCAGCTACAGAGCGGGGGGCGCCCACAATGAGCAGTTCTTC
TRBJ2-1 | . | . | TRBV5-6 | CASSLGLNNEQFF | TGTGCCAGCAGCTTGGGTCTGAACAATGAGCAGTTCTTC
TRBJ2-7 | once | . | TRBV6-5 | CASSYSMGTYEQYF | TGTGCCAGCAGTTACTCCATGGGTACCTACGAGCAGTACTTC
TRBJ1-2 | . | . | TRBV5-6 | CASSGGVLGLGYTF | TGTGCCAGCAGCGGCGGGGTCCTGGGGCTTGGCTACACCTTC
TRBJ2-2 | . | TRBD1 | TRBV7-9 | CATLPRGQEVTGELFF | TGTGCCACCCTACCCCGGGGACAGGAGGTCACCGGGGAGCTGTTTTTT
TRBJ2-3 | few | TRBD2 | TRBV29-1 | CSVAGAVLAGVPSDTQYF | TGCAGCGTTGCCGGAGCCGTACTAGCGGGAGTTCCTTCCGATACGCAGTATTTT
TRBJ2-1 | . | . | TRBV27 | CASISRDRGGNEQFF | TGTGCCAGCATTTCCCGGGACCGCGGTGGCAATGAGCAGTTCTTC
TRBJ1-1 | . | TRBD1 | TRBV4-1 | CASSLDRGPTEAFF | TGCGCCAGCAGCCTTGACAGGGGGCCCACTGAAGCTTTCTTT
TRBJ2-7 | . | . | TRBV5-1 | CASSGDREGSYEQYF | TGCGCCAGCAGCGGCGACAGGGAGGGATCCTACGAGCAGTACTTC
TRBJ1-2 | . | TRBD1 | TRBV2 | CASSEVGYGTGAYGYTF | TGTGCCAGCAGTGAAGTTGGGTACGGGACAGGGGCCTATGGCTACACCTTC
TRBJ2-1 | . | TRBD2 | TRBV7-9 | CASSQGREGAYNEQFF | TGTGCCAGCAGCCAGGGGCGGGAGGGCGCCTACAATGAGCAGTTCTTC
TRBJ2-5 | . | TRBD1 | TRBV6-5 | CASSYSRRDRGETQYF | TGTGCCAGCAGTTACTCGAGGCGGGACAGGGGGGAGACCCAGTACTTC
TRBJ2-4 | . | . | TRBV4-2 | CASQASTDENIQYF | TGTGCCAGCCAAGCTTCGACAGACGAAAACATTCAGTACTTC
TRBJ2-7 | . | TRBD2 | TRBV7-9 | CASSPASGGPYEQYF | TGTGCCAGCAGCCCCGCTAGCGGGGGGCCCTACGAGCAGTACTTC
TRBJ2-7 | . | . | TRBV6-5 | CASSSYSTYEQYF | TGTGCCAGCAGTTCTTACAGCACCTACGAGCAGTACTTC
TRBJ1-1 | . | . | TRBV9 | CASSVVELLNTEAFF | TGTGCCAGCAGCGTTGTGGAGCTCTTGAACACTGAAGCTTTCTTT
TRBJ1-3 | . | TRBD1 | TRBV9 | CASDQGDSSGNTIYF | TGTGCCAGCGACCAGGGGGATTCCTCTGGAAACACCATATATTTT
TRBJ2-7 | few | . | TRBV6-1 | CASHWGGSDEQYF | TGTGCCAGCCACTGGGGCGGGTCGGACGAGCAGTACTTC
TRBJ1-1 | . | . | TRBV7-3 | CASSPRKDTEAFF | TGTGCCAGCAGCCCTCGGAAGGACACTGAAGCTTTCTTT
TRBJ2-3 | . | . | TRBV4-1 | CASSQVWSTDTQYF | TGCGCCAGCAGCCAAGTGTGGAGCACAGATACGCAGTATTTT